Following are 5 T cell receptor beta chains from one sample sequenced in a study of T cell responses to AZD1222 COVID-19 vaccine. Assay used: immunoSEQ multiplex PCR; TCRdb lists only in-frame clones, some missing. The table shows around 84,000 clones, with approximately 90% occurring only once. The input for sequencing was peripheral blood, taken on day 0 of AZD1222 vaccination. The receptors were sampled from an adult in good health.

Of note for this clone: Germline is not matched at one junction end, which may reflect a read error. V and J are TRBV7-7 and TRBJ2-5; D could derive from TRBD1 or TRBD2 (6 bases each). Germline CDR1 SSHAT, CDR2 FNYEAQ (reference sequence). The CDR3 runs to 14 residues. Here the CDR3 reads CASSFGGTGETQYF. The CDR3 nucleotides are TGTGCTAGCAGCTTCGGGGGCACAGGAGAGACCCAGTACTTC.

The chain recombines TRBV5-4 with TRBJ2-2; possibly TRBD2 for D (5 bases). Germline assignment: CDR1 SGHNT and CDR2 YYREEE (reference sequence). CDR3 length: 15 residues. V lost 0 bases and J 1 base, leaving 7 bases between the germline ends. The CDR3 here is CASSLGGLNTGELFF. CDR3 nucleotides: TGTGCCAGCAGCTTGGGCGGACTGAACACCGGGGAGCTGTTTTTT.

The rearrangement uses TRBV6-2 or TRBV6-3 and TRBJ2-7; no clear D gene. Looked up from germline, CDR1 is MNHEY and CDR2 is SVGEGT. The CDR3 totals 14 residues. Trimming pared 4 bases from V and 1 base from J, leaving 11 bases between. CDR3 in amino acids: CASSSRPPSYEQYF. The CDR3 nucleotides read TGTGCCAGCAGTTCCAGACCTCCGTCCTACGAGCAGTACTTC.

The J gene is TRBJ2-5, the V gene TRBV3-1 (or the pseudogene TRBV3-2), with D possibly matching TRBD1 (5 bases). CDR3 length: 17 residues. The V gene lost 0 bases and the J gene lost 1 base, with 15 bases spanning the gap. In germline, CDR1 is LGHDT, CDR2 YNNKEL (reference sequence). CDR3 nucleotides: TGTGCCAGCAGCCAAGAAATGCAGGGTAAACGCCAAGAGACCCAGTACTTC. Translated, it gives CASSQEMQGKRQETQYF.

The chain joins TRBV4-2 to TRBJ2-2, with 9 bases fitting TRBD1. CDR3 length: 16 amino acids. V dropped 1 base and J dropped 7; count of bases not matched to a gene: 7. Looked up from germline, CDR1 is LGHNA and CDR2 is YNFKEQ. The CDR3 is CASSQAPGQGSGELFF. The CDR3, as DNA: TGTGCCAGCAGCCAAGCCCCGGGACAGGGTAGCGGGGAGCTGTTTTTT.